These 24 T cell receptor beta chains were sequenced from one sample in a study of regulatory T cells in long-lasting Graves disease. Time point here: newly diagnosed GD, antithyroid drugs for less than 3 months. Extracted RNA from PBMCs served as the source of the TCR library. Building the TCR beta libraries relied on iRepertoire HTBI primers, and CDR3 regions underwent Arm-PCR. A single record per CDR3 protein comes from TCRdb applying MiXCR to the multiplex PCR reads. The repertoire holds about 540,000 distinct CDR3 sequences, with about 13% as singletons. The same data also contributed to another study, on T cells in Graves' hyperthyroidism and ophthalmopathy.

Material: peripheral blood mononuclear cells (PBMCs), obtained at new diagnosis, from a patient treated with antithyroid drugs. The receptor set was obtained from a man aged 30 to 39 with Graves disease.

The chain joins TRBV6-2 or TRBV6-3 to TRBJ2-1; TRBD2 matches at 13 bases. Losses at the gene ends were 2 bases for V and 5 bases for J; bases not matched to a gene: 3. CDR1 and CDR2 (germline): MNHEY, SVGEGT. CDR3 length: 16 residues. In DNA form, the CDR3 reads TGTGCCAGCAGTTACCCTACTAGCGGGAGGGACAATGAGCAGTTCTTC. This sequence encodes CASSYPTSGRDNEQFF.

This clonotype was detected many times. CDR3 nucleotide sequence: TGTGCCGCGAGCGGGAGGGGGTCCTACAATGAGCAGTTCTTC. It translates to CAASGRGSYNEQFF. The V gene is TRBV10-3, the J gene TRBJ2-1, with 10 bases aligning to TRBD2. V lost 11 bases and J lost 1; bases outside the gene matches: 5. The CDR3 covers 14 residues. The germline V gene has CDR1 ENHRY and CDR2 SYGVKD.

This clonotype was seen many times. The chain has TRBV15 and TRBJ2-1; 13 bases fit TRBD2. This CDR3 spans 14 amino acids. V was pared by 6 bases and J by 8 bases, with 4 bases of the junction left unmatched. From germline, CDR1 is LNHNV and CDR2 YYDKDF (reference sequence). The CDR3 reads CATRLAGGPDEQFF. The CDR3 DNA follows: TGTGCCACCAGACTAGCGGGAGGGCCGGATGAGCAGTTCTTC.

The V and J genes are TRBV4-1 and TRBJ1-3; D not certain. The V gene lost 1 base and the J gene lost 0 bases, with 10 bases spanning the gap. The V gene's germline CDR1 is MGHRA and CDR2 YSYEKL. CDR3 size: 16 residues. The CDR3 nucleotides are TGCGCCAGCAGCCAAGCCAACGGACCCTCTGGAAACACCATATATTTT. Amino acids: CASSQANGPSGNTIYF.

This clonotype appeared a single time. The chain joins TRBV9 to TRBJ1-4, with 8 positions matching TRBD1. The V gene's germline CDR1 is SGDLS and CDR2 YYNGEE. V lost 3 bases to trimming and J lost 5 bases; unmatched junction nucleotides: 6. The CDR3 sequence is 15 residues long. CDR3 sequence: CASSATGGGNEKLFF. The CDR3 bases are TGTGCCAGCAGCGCTACAGGGGGAGGCAATGAAAAACTGTTTTTT.

With respect to this clonotype: It may be a read error: a sequence one base away is much more abundant. Since no conserved phenylalanine or tryptophan closes the CDR3, a read error is the likely cause. The chain is built from TRBV29-1 and TRBJ1-4; D is uncertain. The CDR3 extends over 13 amino acids. Germline lookup yields CDR1 SQVTM and CDR2 ANQGSEA. V gave up 2 bases and J gave up 5 bases, with 9 bases separating them. In nucleotides, the CDR3 is TGCAGCGTTGAAAGGAGGAGGAATGAAAAACTGTTTCTT. Translation gives CSVERRRNEKLFL.

This clonotype was found many times. This chain uses TRBV12-5 with TRBJ2-7; 8 bases fit TRBD1. V was clipped by 6 bases and J by 3 bases; unmatched bases: 4. Germline loops: CDR1 LGHNT, CDR2 FRNRAP. The length of the CDR3 is 13 residues. This CDR3 is CASGRDRGYEQYF. The DNA for the CDR3 is TGTGCTAGTGGCCGCGACAGGGGCTACGAGCAGTACTTC.

In the case of this clonotype: A much larger clone lies a single base off, so this may be a read error. The chain recombines TRBV5-1 with TRBJ2-5, with 9 bases matching TRBD1. CDR3 length equals 13 residues. Germline-derived CDR1 and CDR2 are SGHRS and YFSETQ. The CDR3 loop reads CASNGTGWGTQYF. In nucleotides, the CDR3 is TGTGCCAGCAACGGGACAGGGTGGGGGACCCAGTACTTC.

This clonotype has a count of ten or more. The chain has TRBV10-3 and TRBJ2-1; perhaps TRBD1 as D (6 bases). Per germline, CDR1 ENHRY and CDR2 SYGVKD. This CDR3 contains 16 residues. The V end lost 3 bases, the J end lost 0 bases, and 12 bases lay between the germline ends. The CDR3: CAISDSSGDSYNEQFF. The CDR3 DNA is TGTGCCATCAGTGACTCATCAGGGGACTCCTACAATGAGCAGTTCTTC.

This clonotype was picked up many times. The gene calls are TRBV24-1 and TRBJ2-1, with 9 bases fitting TRBD2. The CDR3 totals 15 residues. The germline gives CDR1 KGHDR, CDR2 SFDVKD. V was pared by 5 bases and J by 4 bases, with 5 bases of the junction left unmatched. CDR3 protein: CATSGWREGYNEQFF. The CDR3 DNA follows: TGTGCCACCAGTGGGTGGCGGGAGGGTTACAATGAGCAGTTCTTC.

V gene TRBV12-3 or TRBV12-4 combines with J gene TRBJ2-5; TRBD2 matches 10 bases. J was trimmed by 2 bases and V by 7 bases; bases with no gene match: 10. The CDR3 spans 16 residues. CDR3 in amino acids: CASTARLAGSQETQYF. The CDR3 DNA is TGTGCCAGCACCGCCCGACTAGCGGGCTCTCAAGAGACCCAGTACTTC.

This clonotype was seen ten or more times. The rearrangement joins TRBV5-1 to TRBJ2-7; TRBD1 or TRBD2 may be the D gene (5 bases each). The germline V gene encodes CDR1 SGHRS and CDR2 YFSETQ. Trimming stripped 4 bases from V and 2 bases from J, with 13 bases between. The CDR3 length is 14 residues. The CDR3 region is CASSLTGTAYEQYF. In nucleotides, the CDR3 is TGCGCCAGCAGCCTTACCGGGACGGCCTACGAGCAGTACTTC.

Ten or more counts support this clonotype. The chain has TRBV12-3 or TRBV12-4 and TRBJ2-1; D is perhaps TRBD1 or TRBD2 (6 bases each). The CDR3 runs to 14 residues. V was shortened by 4 bases and J by 7 bases, with 14 bases between the two germline ends. The CDR3 nucleotides are TGTGCCAGCAGTTGGGGGGCGCGACCTAATGAGCAGTTCTTC. This gives the protein CASSWGARPNEQFF.

This clonotype was seen at least ten times. The chain combines TRBV2 with TRBJ2-1; 14 bases agree with TRBD2. Per the germline V gene, CDR1 is SNHLY and CDR2 is FYNNEI. V shed 2 bases, J shed 7 bases, and the junction held 4 bases outside the gene matches. The CDR3 runs to 16 residues. CDR3 sequence reads: CASSEFGLAGGNEQFF. The CDR3 DNA sequence: TGTGCCAGCAGTGAATTCGGACTAGCGGGAGGAAATGAGCAGTTCTTC. Drawing the rest from reference TRBV2 and TRBJ2-1, the complete variable domain is EPEVTQTPSHQVTQMGQEVILRCVPISNHLYFYWYRQILGQKVEFLVSFYNNEISEKSEIFDDQFSVERPDGSNFTLKIRSTKLEDSAMYFCASSEFGLAGGNEQFFGPGTRLTVL.

This chain connects TRBV11-3 to TRBJ2-1; D perhaps matches TRBD2 (6 bases). CDR3 length: 17 amino acids. Trimming took 5 bases from V and 2 from J, leaving 19 bases between them. CDR1 SGHNT and CDR2 YENEEA come from the germline V gene. CDR3: CASSLHSGESPYNEQFF. The CDR3 DNA reads as TGTGCCAGCAGCCTTCATTCGGGGGAGTCTCCCTACAATGAGCAGTTCTTC.

This clonotype was recorded a few times. V and J are TRBV18 and TRBJ1-2, with a weak D call TRBD1 (5 bases). V was shortened by 6 bases and J by 4 bases, with 15 bases between the two germline ends. The CDR3 has 14 amino acids. Germline V gene sequence: CDR1 KGHSH, CDR2 LQKENI. CDR3 in amino acids: CASSPGTETYGYTF. DNA of the CDR3: TGTGCCAGCTCCCCCGGGACGGAAACCTATGGCTACACCTTC.

The V and J genes are TRBV9 and TRBJ2-1; 10 bases map to TRBD2. The trim removed 3 bases at V and 8 bases at J, leaving 11 bases unmatched. Germline lookup yields CDR1 SGDLS and CDR2 YYNGEE. This CDR3 is built from 16 residues. CDR3 loop: CASSGPAGGPNDEQFF. The CDR3 DNA reads TGTGCCAGCAGCGGCCCAGCGGGAGGGCCTAACGATGAGCAGTTCTTC.

In its sample, this clonotype was seen many times. A junction end diverges from the germline sequence, so it may reflect a read error. The J gene is TRBJ1-5, the V gene TRBV7-9; no clear D gene. Germline lookup yields CDR1 SEHNR and CDR2 FQNEAQ (reference sequence). The CDR3 sequence is 15 residues long. Written as DNA, the CDR3 is TGTGCCAGCAGCCCTGGGGTGGATAGCAATCAGCCCCAGCAATTT. Translating gives CASSPGVDSNQPQQF.

This clonotype occurred many times. The chain uses TRBV6-2 or TRBV6-3 and TRBJ1-1; D may be TRBD1 (5 bases). The ends were cut back, 2 bases at V and 1 base at J, with 11 bases in the middle. The germline gives CDR1 MNHEY, CDR2 SVGEGT. The CDR3 has 15 residues. CDR3 protein: CASSYPRGRNTEAFF. CDR3 coding DNA: TGTGCCAGCAGTTACCCTAGGGGCCGGAACACTGAAGCTTTCTTT.

This clonotype was seen repeatedly, ten times or more. The chain recombines TRBV30 with TRBJ1-2; D is unresolved. There are 13 residues in the CDR3. Between the trimmed V and J ends, which lost 4 bases and 8 bases, there was a span of 17 bases. The germline CDR1 and CDR2 sequences are GTSNPN and SVGIG (reference sequence). The CDR3 DNA sequence: TGTGCCTGGACCCCTCTCCCGGGAAGGGGCTACACCTTC. Translation: CAWTPLPGRGYTF. Together with reference TRBV30 and TRBJ1-2, the CDR3 gives the full variable domain: SQTIHQWPATLVQPVGSPLSLECTVEGTSNPNLYWYRQAAGRGLQLLFYSVGIGQISSEVPQNLSASRPQDRQFILSSKKLLLSDSGFYLCAWTPLPGRGYTFGSGTRLTVV.

This clonotype was counted many times. The chain is built from TRBV29-1 and TRBJ1-2; D ambiguous. With 7 bases removed from V and 5 bases from J, the gap between germline ends came to 11 bases. Germline loops: CDR1 SQVTM, CDR2 ANQGSEA. This CDR3 region has 11 residues. The CDR3 sequence: CSAPGLYGYTF. CDR3 sequence (DNA): TGCAGCGCCCCCGGACTGTATGGCTACACCTTC.

This clonotype was picked up a small number of times. A read error is possible here, since a much larger clone lies one base away. The chain recombines TRBV7-2 with TRBJ2-5, with 9 bases identical to TRBD2. Per germline, CDR1 SGHTA and CDR2 FQGNSA. V shed 7 bases and J 5 bases; nucleotides not matched to a gene: 20. There are 18 residues in the CDR3. CDR3 sequence: CASTLGRIAGVVGETQYF. In DNA, the CDR3 is TGTGCCAGCACTTTAGGGCGGATAGCGGGAGTAGTCGGCGAGACCCAGTACTTC. Variable domain in full (rest from reference TRBV7-2 and TRBJ2-5): GAGVSQSPSNKVTEKGKDVELRCDPISGHTALYWYRQSLGQGLEFLIYFQGNSAPDKSGLPSDRFSAERTGGSVSTLTIQRTQQEDSAVYLCASTLGRIAGVVGETQYFGPGTRLLVL.

Here the CDR3 DNA reads TGTGCCTGGAGAGACGGGAGACCGTACAATGAGCAGTTCTTC. It translates to CAWRDGRPYNEQFF. The gene calls are TRBV30 and TRBJ2-1, with a tentative D call TRBD2 (6 bases). There are 14 residues in the CDR3. Germline CDR1 GTSNPN, CDR2 SVGIG (reference sequence). V lost 3 bases to trimming and J lost 4 bases, with 13 bases between them.

This clonotype was observed at least ten times. This rearrangement joins TRBV6-2 or TRBV6-3 to TRBJ2-3; TRBD2 aligns across 7 bases. Trimming took 2 bases from V and 0 from J; bases not matched to a gene: 14. The CDR3 sequence is 19 residues long. Germline CDR1 reads MNHEY; CDR2 reads SVGEGT. This CDR3 reads CASSYGSSGNVFSTDTQYF. In DNA form, the CDR3 reads TGTGCCAGCAGTTACGGTTCGAGCGGGAACGTATTTAGCACAGATACGCAGTATTTT.